This T cell receptor (beta chain) derives from a study of cytomegalovirus exposure and HLA in healthy donors. Looking at the study overall: Earlier sequencing of about 179 million T cells yielded roughly 100 million unique TCR beta sequences.

As for this clone: The antigen is unknown.

The PCR made use of 60 Vbeta and 13 Jbeta primers. Assay used: immunoSEQ multiplex PCR; TCRdb lists only in-frame clones, some missing. This repertoire shows approximately 200,000 clones, about 85% found once; its top ten account for 1.3%. Broader study findings: Per a later analysis, HLA-associated TCR beta chains showed more clonal expansion than other, equally common TCR beta chains. The study listed under 200 cytomegalovirus-associated TCR beta chains.

The V gene's germline CDR1 is SNHLY and CDR2 FYNNEI. The length of the CDR3 is 14 residues. Germline trimming cut 7 bases from V and 3 bases from J; bases unmatched to any gene: 9. Input material: PBMCs. This receptor was identified in a human donor in good health. The chain carries TRBV2 and TRBJ2-7; 7 positions match TRBD2. The CDR3 nucleotides are TGTGCCAGCATCGCGGGGGACTGGGACTACGAGCAGTACTTC. It translates to CASIAGDWDYEQYF.